The sample holds many counts of the clone carrying this T cell receptor (beta chain). As yet, its antigen is unknown. The sample belongs to a study of T cells in Graves' hyperthyroidism and ophthalmopathy. Newly diagnosed hyperthyroidism patients aged 18 to 65 years had disease lasting under 2 months. Uncontrolled infection, other autoimmune disease, pregnancy or lactation barred patients from enrollment. Researchers amplified the TCR beta CDR3 regions from RNA transcripts. HTBI primers drove first-round RT-PCR of the TCR CDR3. TCRdb reprocessed the multiplex PCR reads with MiXCR, giving one entry per CDR3 protein. Of tens of thousands of distinct CDR3 sequences listed, around 55% are singletons. Per the germline V gene, CDR1 is LNHDA and CDR2 is SQIVND (reference sequence). The CDR3 consists of 14 residues. J lost 4 bases, V lost 9 bases, and 5 bases had no gene match. General study points: Through a model of 13 V-J features, ophthalmopathy was separated from stable hyperthyroidism. Model-based prediction identified ophthalmopathy a median around seven months prior to its onset.

The sequence was obtained from a man between 18 and 35 years old with Graves' hyperthyroidism. This chain links TRBV19 with TRBJ2-1; 11 bases align to TRBD1. The sequenced material came from peripheral blood or thyroid tissue (not recorded which). CDR3 region: CASGTGGAYNEQFF. The DNA for the CDR3 is TGTGCCAGCGGGACAGGGGGGGCGTACAATGAGCAGTTCTTC.